This T cell receptor beta chain stems from a study of blood T cell repertoires in COVID-19. Across the study: The analysed material was cDNA or gDNA that came from T cells, B-cell-depleted T cells, or PBMCs.

The authors' processing: Reference gene primer amplification yielded estimated nucleated cell counts. TCRdb's copy holds only in-frame clones and misses some; the assay was immunoSEQ multiplex PCR. The DNA gave D and trimming, while V, J and clone size come from that table. Counted here are 180,000 or so clones, about 85% occurring once; the ten biggest clones make up 6.5% to 9%. CDR1 is SGHTS and CDR2 is YDEGEE in the germline V gene. Trimming removed 0 bases from V and 0 bases from J, with 7 bases in between. This CDR3 has 15 amino acids. This rearrangement joins TRBV5-8 to TRBJ2-1; D not certain. Specimen: peripheral blood. The sequence was obtained from an older woman with acute or convalescent COVID-19. CDR3 nucleotide sequence: TGTGCCAGCAGCTTGGATCCCAGCTCCTACAATGAGCAGTTCTTC. This gives the protein CASSLDPSSYNEQFF.